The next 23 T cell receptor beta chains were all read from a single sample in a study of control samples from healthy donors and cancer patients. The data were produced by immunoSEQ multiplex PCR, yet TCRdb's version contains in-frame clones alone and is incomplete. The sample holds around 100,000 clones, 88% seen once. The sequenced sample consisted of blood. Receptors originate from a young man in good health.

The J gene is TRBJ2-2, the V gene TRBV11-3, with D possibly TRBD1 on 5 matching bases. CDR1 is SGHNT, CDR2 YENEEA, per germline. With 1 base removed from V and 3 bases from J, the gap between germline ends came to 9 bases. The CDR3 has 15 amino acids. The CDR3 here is CASSLAGPDTGELFF. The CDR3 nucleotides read TGTGCCAGCAGCTTAGCAGGGCCGGACACCGGGGAGCTGTTTTTT.

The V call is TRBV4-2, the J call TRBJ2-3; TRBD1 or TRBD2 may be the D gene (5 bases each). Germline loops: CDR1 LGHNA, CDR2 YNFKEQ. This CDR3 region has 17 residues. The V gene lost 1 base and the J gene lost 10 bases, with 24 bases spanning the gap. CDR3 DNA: TGTGCCAGCAGCCAAGGGGGGTCCGGGACGCGCCGCAGGGCGCAGTATTTT. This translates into CASSQGGSGTRRRAQYF.

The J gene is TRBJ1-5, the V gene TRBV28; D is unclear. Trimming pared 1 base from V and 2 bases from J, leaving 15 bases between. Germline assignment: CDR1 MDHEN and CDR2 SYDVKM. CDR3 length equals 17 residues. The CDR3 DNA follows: TGTGCCAGCAGTTTATTTTCCGATCTGAGGGGCAATCAGCCCCAGCATTTT. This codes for CASSLFSDLRGNQPQHF.

DNA for the CDR3: TGTGCCAGTAGTATCTTGGGGACTAGGGGCCACAATGAGCAGTTCTTC. Protein sequence: CASSILGTRGHNEQFF. V gene TRBV19 combines with J gene TRBJ2-1, with 8 bases identical to TRBD2. V lost 3 bases and J lost 5; bases outside the gene matches: 9. The germline CDR1 and CDR2 sequences are LNHDA and SQIVND (reference sequence). The CDR3 spans 16 residues.

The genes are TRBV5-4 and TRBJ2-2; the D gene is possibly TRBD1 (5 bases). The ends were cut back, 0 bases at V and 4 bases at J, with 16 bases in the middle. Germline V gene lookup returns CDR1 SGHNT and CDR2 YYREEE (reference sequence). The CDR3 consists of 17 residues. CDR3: CASSLAVLQGSTGELFF. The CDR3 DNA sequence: TGTGCCAGCAGCTTGGCTGTTCTCCAGGGCTCCACCGGGGAGCTGTTTTTT.

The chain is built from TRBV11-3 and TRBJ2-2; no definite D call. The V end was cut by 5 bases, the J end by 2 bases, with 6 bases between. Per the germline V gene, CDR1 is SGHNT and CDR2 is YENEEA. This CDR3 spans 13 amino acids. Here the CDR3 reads CASSQLNTGELFF. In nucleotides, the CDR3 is TGTGCCAGCAGCCAGCTTAACACCGGGGAGCTGTTTTTT.

CDR3 protein: CASSPGTASYEQYF. The CDR3 DNA is TGTGCCAGCTCACCCGGGACAGCCTCCTACGAGCAGTACTTC. V gene TRBV18 combines with J gene TRBJ2-7; 7 bases fit TRBD1. Per germline, CDR1 KGHSH and CDR2 LQKENI. V lost 3 bases, J lost 0 bases, and 2 bases stayed unmatched. CDR3 size: 14 residues.

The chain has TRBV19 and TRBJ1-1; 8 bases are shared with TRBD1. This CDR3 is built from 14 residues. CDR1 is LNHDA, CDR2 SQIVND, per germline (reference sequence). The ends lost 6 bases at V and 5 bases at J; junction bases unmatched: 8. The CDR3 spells CASSPNRGWTEAFF. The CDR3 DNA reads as TGTGCCAGTAGCCCGAACAGGGGGTGGACTGAAGCTTTCTTT.

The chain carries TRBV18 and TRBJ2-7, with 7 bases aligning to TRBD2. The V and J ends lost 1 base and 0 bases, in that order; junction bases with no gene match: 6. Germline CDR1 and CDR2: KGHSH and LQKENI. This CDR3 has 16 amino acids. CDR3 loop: CASSPRVRGSSYEQYF. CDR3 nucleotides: TGTGCCAGCTCACCACGAGTTCGCGGGAGCTCCTACGAGCAGTACTTC.

This CDR3 is CASSVRARDTATDTQYF. Here the CDR3 DNA reads TGTGCCAGCAGCGTGAGAGCCCGGGATACAGCCACAGATACGCAGTATTTT. The chain carries TRBV9 and TRBJ2-3; TRBD2 is a possible D gene (5 bases). CDR3 length: 17 residues. V shed 2 bases and J shed 2 bases, with 18 bases lying between them. The germline V gene has CDR1 SGDLS and CDR2 YYNGEE.

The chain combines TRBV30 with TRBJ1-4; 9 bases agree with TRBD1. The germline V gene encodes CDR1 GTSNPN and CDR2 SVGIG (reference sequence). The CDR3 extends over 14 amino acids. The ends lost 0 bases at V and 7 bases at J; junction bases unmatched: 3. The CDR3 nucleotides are TGTGCCTGGAGTGTACAGGGGGCATTTGAAAAACTGTTTTTT. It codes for CAWSVQGAFEKLFF.

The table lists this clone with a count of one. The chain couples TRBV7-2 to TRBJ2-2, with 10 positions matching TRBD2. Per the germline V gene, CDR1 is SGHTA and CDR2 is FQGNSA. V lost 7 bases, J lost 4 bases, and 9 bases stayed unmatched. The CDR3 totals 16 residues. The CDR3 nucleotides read TGTGCCAGCACCGTACAGGGACTAGCGAGCACCGGGGAGCTGTTTTTT. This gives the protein CASTVQGLASTGELFF. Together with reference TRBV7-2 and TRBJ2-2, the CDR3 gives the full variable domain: GAGVSQSPSNKVTEKGKDVELRCDPISGHTALYWYRQSLGQGLEFLIYFQGNSAPDKSGLPSDRFSAERTGGSVSTLTIQRTQQEDSAVYLCASTVQGLASTGELFFGEGSRLTVL.

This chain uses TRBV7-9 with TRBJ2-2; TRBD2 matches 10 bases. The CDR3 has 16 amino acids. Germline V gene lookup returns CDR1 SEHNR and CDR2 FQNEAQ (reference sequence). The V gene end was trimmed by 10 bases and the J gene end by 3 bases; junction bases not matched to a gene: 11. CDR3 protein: CATPKGLAGDTGELFF. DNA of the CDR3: TGTGCCACCCCAAAGGGTCTAGCGGGAGACACCGGGGAGCTGTTTTTT.

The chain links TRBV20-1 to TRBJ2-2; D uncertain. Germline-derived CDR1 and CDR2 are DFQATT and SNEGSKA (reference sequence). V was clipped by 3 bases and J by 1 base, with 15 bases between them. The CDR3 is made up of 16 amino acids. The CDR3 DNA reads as TGCAGTGCTAGTCGAGGTAGTAGTTTGAACACCGGGGAGCTGTTTTTT. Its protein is CSASRGSSLNTGELFF.

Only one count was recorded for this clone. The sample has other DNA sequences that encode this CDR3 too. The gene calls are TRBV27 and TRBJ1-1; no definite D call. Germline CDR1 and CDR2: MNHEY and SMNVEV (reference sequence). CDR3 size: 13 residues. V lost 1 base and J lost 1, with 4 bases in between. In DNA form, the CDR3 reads TGTGCCAGCAGTTTATTCAGGAACACTGAAGCTTTCTTT. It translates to CASSLFRNTEAFF.

In DNA, the CDR3 is TGCGCCAGCAGCTTCCCGGGACAGGGCACAGATACGCAGTATTTT. The encoded protein is CASSFPGQGTDTQYF. V usage is TRBV5-1 and J usage is TRBJ2-3; 8 bases agree with TRBD1. Unmatched junction bases numbered 3, after V lost 2 bases and J lost 1 base. The CDR3 has 15 residues. CDR1 is SGHRS and CDR2 is YFSETQ in the germline V gene.

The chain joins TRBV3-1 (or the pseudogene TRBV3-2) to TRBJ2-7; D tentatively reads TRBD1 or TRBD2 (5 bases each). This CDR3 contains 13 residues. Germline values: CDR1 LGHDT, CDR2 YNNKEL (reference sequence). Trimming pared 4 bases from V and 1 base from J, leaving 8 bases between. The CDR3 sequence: CASSPGPSYEQYF. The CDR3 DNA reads TGTGCCAGCAGCCCGGGACCATCCTACGAGCAGTACTTC.

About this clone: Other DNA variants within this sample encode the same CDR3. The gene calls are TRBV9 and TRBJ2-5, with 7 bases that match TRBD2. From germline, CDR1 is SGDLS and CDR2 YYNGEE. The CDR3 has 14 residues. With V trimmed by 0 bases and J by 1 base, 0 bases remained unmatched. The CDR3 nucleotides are TGTGCCAGCAGCGTAGGGACTAGCCAAGAGACCCAGTACTTC. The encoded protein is CASSVGTSQETQYF.

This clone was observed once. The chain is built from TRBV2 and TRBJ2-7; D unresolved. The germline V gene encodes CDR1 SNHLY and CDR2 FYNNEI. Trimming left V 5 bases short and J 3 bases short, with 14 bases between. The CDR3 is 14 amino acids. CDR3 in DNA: TGTGCCAGCAGTCCTCCCCGGGCCCTCTACGAGCAGTACTTC. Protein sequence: CASSPPRALYEQYF. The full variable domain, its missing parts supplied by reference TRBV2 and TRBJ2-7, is EPEVTQTPSHQVTQMGQEVILRCVPISNHLYFYWYRQILGQKVEFLVSFYNNEISEKSEIFDDQFSVERPDGSNFTLKIRSTKLEDSAMYFCASSPPRALYEQYFGPGTRLTVT.

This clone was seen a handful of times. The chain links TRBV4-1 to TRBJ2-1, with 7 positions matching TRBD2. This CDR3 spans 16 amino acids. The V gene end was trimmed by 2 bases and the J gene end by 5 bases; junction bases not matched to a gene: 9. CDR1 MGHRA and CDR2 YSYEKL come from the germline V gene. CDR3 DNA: TGCGCCAGCAGCCAACCGCGGGAGCTAACCCACAATGAGCAGTTCTTC. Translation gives CASSQPRELTHNEQFF.

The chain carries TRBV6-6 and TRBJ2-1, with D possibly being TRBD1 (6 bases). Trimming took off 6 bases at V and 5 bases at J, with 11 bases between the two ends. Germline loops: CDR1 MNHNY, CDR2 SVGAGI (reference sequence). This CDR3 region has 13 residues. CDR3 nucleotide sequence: TGTGCCAGCAGCTGGGACACCGACAATGAGCAGTTCTTC. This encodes CASSWDTDNEQFF.

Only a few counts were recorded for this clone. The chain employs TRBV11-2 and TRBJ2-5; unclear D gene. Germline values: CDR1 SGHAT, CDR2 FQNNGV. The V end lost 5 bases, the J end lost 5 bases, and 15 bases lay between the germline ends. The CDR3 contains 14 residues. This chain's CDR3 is CASSPGRLRETQYF. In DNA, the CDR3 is TGTGCCAGCAGCCCAGGCCGGCTAAGGGAGACCCAGTACTTC.

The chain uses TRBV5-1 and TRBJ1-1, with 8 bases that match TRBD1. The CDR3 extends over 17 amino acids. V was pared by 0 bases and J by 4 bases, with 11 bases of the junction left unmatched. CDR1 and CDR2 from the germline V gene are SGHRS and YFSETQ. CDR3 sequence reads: CASSLAIFGTGGTEAFF. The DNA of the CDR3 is TGCGCCAGCAGCTTGGCAATCTTCGGGACAGGAGGCACTGAAGCTTTCTTT.